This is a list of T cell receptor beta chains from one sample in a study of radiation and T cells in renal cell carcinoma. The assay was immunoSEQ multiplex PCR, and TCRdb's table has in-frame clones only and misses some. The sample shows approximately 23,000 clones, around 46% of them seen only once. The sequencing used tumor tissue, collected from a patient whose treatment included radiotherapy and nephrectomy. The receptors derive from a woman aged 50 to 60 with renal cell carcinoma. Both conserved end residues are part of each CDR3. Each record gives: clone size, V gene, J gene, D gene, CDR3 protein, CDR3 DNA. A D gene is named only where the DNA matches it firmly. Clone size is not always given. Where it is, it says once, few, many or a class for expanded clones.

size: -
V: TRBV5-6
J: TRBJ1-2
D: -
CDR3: CASSLWDPAENYGYTF
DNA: TGTGCCAGCAGCTTGTGGGACCCGGCGGAGAACTATGGCTACACCTTC

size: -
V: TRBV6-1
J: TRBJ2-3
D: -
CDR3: CASSDIGGRGTDTQYF
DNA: TGTGCCAGCAGTGATATTGGGGGGCGCGGAACAGATACGCAGTATTTT

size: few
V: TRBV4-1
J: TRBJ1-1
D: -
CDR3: CASSLIWGVETRNTEAFF
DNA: TGCGCCAGCAGCCTAATATGGGGGGTAGAGACCCGAAACACTGAAGCTTTCTTT

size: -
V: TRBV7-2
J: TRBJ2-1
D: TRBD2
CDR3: CASSLSGGGNEQFF
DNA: TGTGCCAGCAGCCTGAGCGGGGGAGGCAATGAGCAGTTCTTC

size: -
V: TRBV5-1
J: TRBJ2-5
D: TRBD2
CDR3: CASSPLTSGEGTQYF
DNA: TGCGCCAGCAGCCCTCTGACTAGCGGGGAGGGGACCCAGTACTTC

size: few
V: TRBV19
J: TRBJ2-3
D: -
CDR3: CASSQGTSTDTQYF
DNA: TGTGCCAGTAGCCAGGGAACTAGCACAGATACGCAGTATTTT

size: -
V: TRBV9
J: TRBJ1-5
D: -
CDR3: CASSDGRSNQPQHF
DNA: TGTGCCAGCAGCGACGGGAGGAGCAATCAGCCCCAGCATTTT

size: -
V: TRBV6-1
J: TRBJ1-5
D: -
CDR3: CASSEFVGQYNQPQHF
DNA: TGTGCCAGCAGTGAATTTGTCGGACAGTACAATCAGCCCCAGCATTTT

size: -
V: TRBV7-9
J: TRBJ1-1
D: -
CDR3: CASSLRSEAFF
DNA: TGTGCCAGCAGCTTAAGGTCTGAAGCTTTCTTT

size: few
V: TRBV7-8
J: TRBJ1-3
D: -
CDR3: CASRRGGGSGNTIYF
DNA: TGTGCCAGCAGGAGGGGTGGGGGCTCGGGAAACACCATATATTTT

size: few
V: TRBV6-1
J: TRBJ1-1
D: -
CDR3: CARAGPNTEAFF
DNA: TGTGCCCGAGCAGGGCCCAACACTGAAGCTTTCTTT

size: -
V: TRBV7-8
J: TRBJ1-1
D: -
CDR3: CASSLGATNTEAFF
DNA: TGTGCCAGCAGCTTAGGGGCCACGAACACTGAAGCTTTCTTT

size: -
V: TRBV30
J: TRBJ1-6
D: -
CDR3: CAWSAHGGLPSPLHF
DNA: TGTGCCTGGAGTGCCCATGGGGGACTGCCCTCACCCCTCCACTTT

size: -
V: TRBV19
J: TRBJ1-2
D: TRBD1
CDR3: CASSPGQGAFDYGYTF
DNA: TGTGCCAGTAGCCCGGGACAGGGGGCTTTCGACTATGGCTACACCTTC

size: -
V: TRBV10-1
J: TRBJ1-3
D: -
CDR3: CASMRTGNTIYF
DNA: TGCGCCAGCATGAGGACGGGAAACACCATATATTTT

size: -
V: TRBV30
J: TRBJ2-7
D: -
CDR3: CARGQDGGEQYF
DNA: TGTGCCAGAGGGCAAGACGGGGGCGAGCAGTACTTC

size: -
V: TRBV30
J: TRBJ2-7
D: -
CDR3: CAWSTGTLYEQYF
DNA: TGTGCCTGGAGTACAGGGACCCTTTACGAGCAGTACTTC

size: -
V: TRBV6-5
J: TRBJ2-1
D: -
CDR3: CASRLNNEQFF
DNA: TGTGCCAGCAGGCTAAACAATGAGCAGTTCTTC

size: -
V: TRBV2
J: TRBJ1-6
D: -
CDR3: CASSIANYNSPLHF
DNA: TGTGCCAGCAGTATTGCGAACTATAATTCACCCCTCCACTTT

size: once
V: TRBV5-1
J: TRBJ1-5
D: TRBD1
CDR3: CASSRPGQGARNQPQHF
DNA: TGCGCCAGCAGCCGGCCCGGACAGGGGGCGCGCAATCAGCCCCAGCATTTT

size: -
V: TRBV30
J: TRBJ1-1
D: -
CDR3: CVWTLTENTEAFF
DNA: TGTGTCTGGACCTTGACGGAGAACACTGAAGCTTTCTTT

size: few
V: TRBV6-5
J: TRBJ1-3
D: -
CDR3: CASSPVGRNTIYF
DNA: TGTGCCAGCAGCCCAGTGGGGAGAAACACCATATATTTT

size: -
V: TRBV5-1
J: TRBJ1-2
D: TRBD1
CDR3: CASSLRDRGADGYTF
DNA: TGCGCCAGCAGCCTCCGGGACAGGGGGGCGGATGGCTACACCTTC

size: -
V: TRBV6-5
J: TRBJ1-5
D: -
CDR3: CASSYSEQGGQPQHF
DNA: TGTGCCAGCAGTTACTCGGAGCAGGGCGGGCAGCCCCAGCATTTT

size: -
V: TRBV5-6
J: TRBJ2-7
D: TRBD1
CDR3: CASSRDRGRYEQYF
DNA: TGTGCCAGCAGCCGGGACAGGGGGCGGTACGAGCAGTACTTC

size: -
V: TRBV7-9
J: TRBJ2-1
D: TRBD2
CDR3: CASAAVAGYNEQFF
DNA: TGTGCCTCCGCGGCGGTAGCGGGGTACAATGAGCAGTTCTTC

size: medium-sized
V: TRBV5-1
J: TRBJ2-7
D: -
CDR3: CASSFRDNRPNEQYF
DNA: TGCGCCAGCAGCTTCCGGGACAACCGACCCAACGAGCAGTACTTC

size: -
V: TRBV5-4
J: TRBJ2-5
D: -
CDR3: CASSLPQETQYF
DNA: TGTGCCAGCAGCTTGCCTCAAGAGACCCAGTACTTC

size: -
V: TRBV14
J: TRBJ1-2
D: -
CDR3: CASSQGKGNYGYTF
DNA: TGTGCCAGCAGCCAAGGAAAAGGGAACTATGGCTACACCTTC

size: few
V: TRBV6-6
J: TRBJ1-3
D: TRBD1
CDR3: CASRDRGHTIYF
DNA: TGTGCCAGCAGGGACAGGGGTCACACCATATATTTT

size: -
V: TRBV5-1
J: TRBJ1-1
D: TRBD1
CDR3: CASSLARGDTEAFF
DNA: TGCGCCAGCAGCTTGGCCAGGGGGGACACTGAAGCTTTCTTT

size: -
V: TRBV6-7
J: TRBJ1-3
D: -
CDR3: CASRSSGNTIYF
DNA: TGTGCCAGCAGGTCCTCTGGAAACACCATATATTTT

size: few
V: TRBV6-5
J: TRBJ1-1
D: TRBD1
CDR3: CASSLTGGTEAFF
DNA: TGTGCCAGCAGTTTAACAGGGGGCACTGAAGCTTTCTTT

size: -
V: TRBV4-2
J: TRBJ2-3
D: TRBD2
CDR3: CASSYAGGRTDTQYF
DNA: TGTGCCAGCAGCTACGCGGGGGGCCGCACAGATACGCAGTATTTT

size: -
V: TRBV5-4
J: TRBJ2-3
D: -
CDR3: CASSWSSTDTQYF
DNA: TGCGCCAGCAGTTGGTCTAGCACAGATACGCAGTATTTT

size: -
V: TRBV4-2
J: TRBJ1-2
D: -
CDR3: CASSQDLPPRDGYTF
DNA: TGTGCCAGCAGCCAAGATCTTCCCCCGAGGGATGGCTACACCTTC

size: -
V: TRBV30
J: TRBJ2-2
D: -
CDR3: CAWEAPRETNTGELFF
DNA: TGTGCCTGGGAGGCCCCCCGGGAGACGAACACCGGGGAGCTGTTTTTT

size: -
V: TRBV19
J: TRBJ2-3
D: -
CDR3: CASSGLGSGGTDTQYF
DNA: TGTGCCAGTAGTGGATTGGGTAGTGGAGGGACGGATACGCAGTATTTT

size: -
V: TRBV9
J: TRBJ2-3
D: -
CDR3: CASSVGLASTDTQYF
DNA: TGTGCCAGCAGCGTAGGGCTAGCTAGCACAGATACGCAGTATTTT

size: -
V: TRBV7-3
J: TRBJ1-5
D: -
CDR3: CASRLDAHSNQPQHF
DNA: TGTGCCAGCAGATTGGACGCCCATAGCAATCAGCCCCAGCATTTT

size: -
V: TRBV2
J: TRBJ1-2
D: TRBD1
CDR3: CASSTTGGSGYTF
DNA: TGTGCCAGCAGTACCACAGGGGGCTCTGGCTACACCTTC

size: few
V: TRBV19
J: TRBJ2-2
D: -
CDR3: CASSTQGTTGELFF
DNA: TGTGCCAGTAGTACGCAGGGTACCACCGGGGAGCTGTTTTTT

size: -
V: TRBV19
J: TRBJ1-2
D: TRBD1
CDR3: CASEQGAYGYTF
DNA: TGTGCCAGTGAACAGGGGGCGTATGGCTACACCTTC

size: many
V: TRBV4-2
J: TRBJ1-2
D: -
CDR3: CASSQDLTANYGYTF
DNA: TGTGCCAGCAGCCAAGATCTTACCGCTAACTATGGCTACACCTTC

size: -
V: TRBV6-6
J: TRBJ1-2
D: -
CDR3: CASSPGFNYGYTF
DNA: TGTGCCAGCAGTCCGGGGTTTAACTATGGCTACACCTTC

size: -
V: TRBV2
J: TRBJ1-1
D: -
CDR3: CASTTYMNTEAFF
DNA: TGTGCCAGCACTACATACATGAACACTGAAGCTTTCTTT

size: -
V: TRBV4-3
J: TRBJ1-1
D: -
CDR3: CASSQEWTYDTEAFF
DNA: TGCGCCAGCAGCCAAGAATGGACTTATGACACTGAAGCTTTCTTT

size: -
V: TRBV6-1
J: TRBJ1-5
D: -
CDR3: CASSERRINQPQHF
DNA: TGTGCCAGCAGTGAACGCCGGATCAATCAGCCCCAGCATTTT

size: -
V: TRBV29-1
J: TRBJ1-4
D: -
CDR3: CSVVGVDGEKLFF
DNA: TGCAGCGTTGTGGGGGTGGACGGCGAAAAACTGTTTTTT

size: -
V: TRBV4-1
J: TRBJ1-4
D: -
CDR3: CASSQVGKWDEKLFF
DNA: TGCGCCAGCAGCCAAGTAGGAAAATGGGATGAAAAACTGTTTTTT

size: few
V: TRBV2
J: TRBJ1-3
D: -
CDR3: CASSAGSSGNTIYF
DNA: TGTGCCAGCAGCGCGGGAAGCTCTGGAAACACCATATATTTT

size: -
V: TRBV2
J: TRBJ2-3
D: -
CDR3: CASSAGSTQYF
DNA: TGTGCCAGCAGTGCGGGCTCTACGCAGTATTTT

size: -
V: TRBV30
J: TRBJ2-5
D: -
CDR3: CAWSARLGETQYF
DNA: TGTGCCTGGAGCGCGCGGCTAGGGGAGACCCAGTACTTC